The next 14 T cell receptor beta chains were all read from a single sample in a study of T cell responses to AZD1222 COVID-19 vaccine. The method was immunoSEQ multiplex PCR; TCRdb's version includes in-frame clones alone and lacks a portion of them. Of approximately 50,000 clones listed, 65% to 80% were seen once; the top ten hold 5.5% to 8%. Sequenced here: peripheral blood, sampled on day 0 of AZD1222 vaccination. These receptors all stem from an adult in good health.

The chain has TRBV11-2 and TRBJ1-1, with TRBD1 matching 8 bases. The CDR3 totals 12 residues. The ends lost 5 bases at V and 8 bases at J; junction bases unmatched: 4. The germline gives CDR1 SGHAT, CDR2 FQNNGV. In DNA form, the CDR3 reads TGTGCCAGCAGCCGGACAGGGCACGAAGCTTTCTTT. Protein product: CASSRTGHEAFF.

The V gene is TRBV18, the J gene TRBJ2-7; tentatively, D is TRBD2 (5 bases). Germline V gene sequence: CDR1 KGHSH, CDR2 LQKENI. V was pared by 3 bases and J by 2 bases, with 14 bases between. The CDR3 sequence is 15 residues long. The CDR3 here is CASSPPRAVTYEQYF. In nucleotides, the CDR3 is TGTGCCAGCTCACCTCCGCGGGCAGTAACCTACGAGCAGTACTTC.

The count of this clone is one. The rearrangement uses TRBV19 and TRBJ2-1; D is unresolved. The germline V gene encodes CDR1 LNHDA and CDR2 SQIVND (reference sequence). This CDR3 is built from 14 residues. Trimming pared 3 bases from V and 8 bases from J, leaving 14 bases between. The CDR3 reads CASSIRWDGDEQFF. CDR3 coding DNA: TGTGCCAGTAGTATTAGGTGGGATGGGGATGAGCAGTTCTTC.

This chain uses TRBV7-9 with TRBJ2-2; TRBD1 or TRBD2 may be the D gene (5 bases each). Trimming shortened V by 5 bases and J by 0 bases, and 13 bases separated the two germline ends. The CDR3 contains 16 residues. Germline CDR1 and CDR2: SEHNR and FQNEAQ (reference sequence). CDR3 amino acids: CASSPSGAANTGELFF. CDR3 bases: TGTGCCAGCAGCCCCTCCGGGGCAGCGAACACCGGGGAGCTGTTTTTT.

This sequence joins TRBV28 and TRBJ1-3, with D unclear. In germline, CDR1 is MDHEN, CDR2 SYDVKM. The CDR3 covers 15 residues. Trimming cost V 1 base and J 0 bases, with 7 bases left between them. The CDR3 coding sequence is TGTGCCAGCAGTTTATCACACTTCTCTGGAAACACCATATATTTT. This translates into CASSLSHFSGNTIYF.

The rearrangement links TRBV28 to TRBJ1-3; 7 positions agree with TRBD1. The CDR3 loop spans 16 amino acids. V lost 6 bases to trimming and J lost 4 bases; unmatched junction nucleotides: 12. The germline gives CDR1 MDHEN, CDR2 SYDVKM. In nucleotides, the CDR3 is TGTGCCAGCAGCCTAAATACAGGGGTTATCGGAAACACCATATATTTT. This encodes CASSLNTGVIGNTIYF. Using reference TRBV28 and TRBJ1-3 for the parts outside the CDR3, the full variable domain is DVKVTQSSRYLVKRTGEKVFLECVQDMDHENMFWYRQDPGLGLRLIYFSYDVKMKEKGDIPEGYSVSREKKERFSLILESASTNQTSMYLCASSLNTGVIGNTIYFGEGSWLTVV.

V is TRBV7-3 and J is TRBJ2-3, with D possibly TRBD1 on 5 matching bases. Between the trimmed V and J ends, which lost 5 bases and 4 bases, there was a span of 19 bases. Germline-derived CDR1 and CDR2 are SGHTA and FQGTGA. The CDR3 extends over 16 amino acids. The chain's CDR3 is CASSPQGARHADTQYF. CDR3 bases: TGTGCCAGCAGCCCCCAAGGGGCCAGGCACGCAGATACGCAGTATTTT.

The rearrangement uses TRBV7-3 and TRBJ2-1; D gene ambiguous. With 5 bases removed from V and 9 bases from J, the gap between germline ends came to 17 bases. Germline CDR1 reads SGHTA; CDR2 reads FQGTGA. The CDR3 extends over 14 amino acids. Here the CDR3 DNA reads TGTGCCAGCAGCCAGTATGGCTTTGGCCGTGAGCAGTTCTTC. It encodes CASSQYGFGREQFF.

The chain has TRBV5-5 and TRBJ2-1; either TRBD1 or TRBD2 may supply D (5 bases each). The CDR3 runs 15 residues. The V gene's germline CDR1 is SGHKS and CDR2 YYEKEE (reference sequence). Trimming removed 5 bases at V and 4 bases at J, with 16 bases between. The CDR3 reads CASSFLGEVYNEQFF. The CDR3 coding sequence is TGTGCCAGCAGTTTCTTGGGGGAAGTTTACAATGAGCAGTTCTTC.

This clone came up a few times. J is TRBJ2-6 and V is TRBV3-1 (or the pseudogene TRBV3-2); 7 bases align to TRBD1. CDR1 is LGHDT, CDR2 YNNKEL, per germline (reference sequence). Unmatched junction bases numbered 11, after V lost 6 bases and J lost 0 bases. The CDR3 has 18 residues. CDR3 DNA sequence: TGTGCCAGCAGAGGAGACAGGGACCTCCGCTCTGGGGCCAACGTCCTGACTTTC. Translated: CASRGDRDLRSGANVLTF.

The chain combines TRBV7-2 with TRBJ1-2, with D uncertain. V lost 0 bases to trimming and J lost 4 bases, with 6 bases between them. Germline V gene lookup returns CDR1 SGHTA and CDR2 FQGNSA. The CDR3 consists of 13 residues. The DNA of the CDR3 is TGTGCCAGCAGCTTAGCGAGAAGCTATGGCTACACCTTC. Protein sequence: CASSLARSYGYTF.

This chain links TRBV24-1 with TRBJ1-4, with 8 nucleotides matching TRBD1. V lost 7 bases, J lost 2 bases, and 8 bases stayed unmatched. The CDR3 extends over 16 amino acids. Germline V CDR1 and CDR2: KGHDR, SFDVKD. CDR3 amino acids: CATSQGAGGTNEKLFF. The CDR3 region has the DNA TGTGCCACCAGCCAGGGGGCAGGGGGCACTAATGAAAAACTGTTTTTT.

The gene calls are TRBV6-5 and TRBJ1-2; TRBD1 matches 7 bases. CDR3 size: 15 residues. The germline CDR1 and CDR2 sequences are MNHEY and SVGAGI. V trimming: 5 bases; J trimming: 8 bases; junction bases outside the gene matches: 14. The CDR3 here is CASSRTGTAKGGYTF. As DNA, the CDR3 is TGTGCCAGCAGTAGAACCGGGACAGCGAAGGGGGGCTACACCTTC.

The chain employs TRBV7-9 and TRBJ2-5; 9 nucleotides match TRBD1. J was trimmed by 5 bases and V by 5 bases; bases with no gene match: 6. This CDR3 region has 14 residues. From germline, CDR1 is SEHNR and CDR2 FQNEAQ (reference sequence). As DNA, the CDR3 is TGTGCCAGCAGCCAGGGACAGGGACAGGAGACCCAGTACTTC. It yields the protein CASSQGQGQETQYF.